The 2 T cell receptor beta chains presented below share a single source sample, sequenced in a study of T cells in Graves' hyperthyroidism and ophthalmopathy. Regions amplified from RNA transcripts were the TCR beta CDR3 regions. TCR CDR3 regions were first amplified by RT-PCR with HTBI primers. TCRdb passed the multiplex PCR reads through MiXCR, listing each CDR3 protein once. The repertoire holds roughly 510,000 distinct CDR3 sequences, with more than 20% as singletons. Sequenced input: blood. These receptors were obtained from a young man with Graves' hyperthyroidism.

Many counts were recorded for this clonotype. The V gene is TRBV5-1, the J gene TRBJ1-5; possible D gene TRBD1, 5 bases. Germline assignment: CDR1 SGHRS and CDR2 YFSETQ. The CDR3 extends over 15 amino acids. Trimming shortened V by 0 bases and J by 5 bases, and 12 bases separated the two germline ends. The CDR3 here is CASSLGVVGDQPQHF. The CDR3 nucleotides are TGCGCCAGCAGCTTGGGGGTCGTGGGGGATCAGCCCCAGCATTTT. Drawing the rest from reference TRBV5-1 and TRBJ1-5, the complete variable domain is KAGVTQTPRYLIKTRGQQVTLSCSPISGHRSVSWYQQTPGQGLQFLFEYFSETQRNKGNFPGRFSGRQFSNSRSEMNVSTLELGDSALYLCASSLGVVGDQPQHFGDGTRLSIL.

Points on this clonotype: Since the CDR3 does not end with the conserved phenylalanine or tryptophan, this likely comes from a read error. The genes are TRBV30 and TRBJ1-1; a possible D gene is TRBD1 (5 bases). V shed 0 bases and J shed 1 base, with 15 bases lying between them. Germline lookup yields CDR1 GTSNPN and CDR2 SVGIG (reference sequence). The CDR3 totals 16 residues. The DNA of the CDR3 is TGTGCCTGGAGTGTCCAGGGTAGGGTTAAGAACACTGAAGCTTTCCTT. The encoded protein is CAWSVQGRVKNTEAFL.